This passage covers 32 T cell receptor beta chains from one sample sequenced in a study of beta chain features in type 1 diabetes. Their antigens are not known. Whole-study findings and limits: Type 1 diabetes patients had TCRB CDR3s that were shorter (moderately but significantly so) in all four CD4+ subsets.

Expressed TCRB transcripts were sequenced, since all the RNA that had been isolated was reverse transcribed. The method was immunoSEQ multiplex PCR; TCRdb's version includes in-frame clones alone and lacks a portion of them. This sample has about 250,000 clones; approximately 10% occur once, and the top ten carry around 0.018%. The specimen was naive CD4+ T cells from blood. The receptor source for this set is a man aged 30 to 39 with type 1 diabetes.

This clone was seen a handful of times. CDR3: CASSLRAGTIQYF. DNA for the CDR3: TGCGCCAGCAGCTTACGGGCGGGAACCATTCAGTACTTC. This chain links TRBV5-1 with TRBJ2-4, with a weak D call TRBD2 (6 bases). This CDR3 is 13 amino acids long. V lost 2 bases to trimming and J lost 9 bases, with 12 bases between them. CDR1 is SGHRS, CDR2 YFSETQ, per germline.

This clone was detected a few times. The chain is built from TRBV5-1 and TRBJ2-3; D is uncertain. The CDR3 sequence is 12 residues long. Germline CDR1 and CDR2: SGHRS and YFSETQ. The V end was cut by 2 bases, the J end by 3 bases, with 4 bases between. CDR3 nucleotide sequence: TGCGCCAGCAGCTTTACAACAGATACGCAGTATTTT. Translation: CASSFTTDTQYF.

This clone was seen a few times. Within the sample, other DNA sequences also encode this same CDR3. The CDR3 sequence is CASSLGLAAYNEQFF. The CDR3 DNA sequence: TGCGCCAGCAGCCTGGGACTAGCGGCCTACAATGAGCAGTTCTTC. The V and J genes are TRBV5-1 and TRBJ2-1; 11 bases agree with TRBD2. V was clipped by 4 bases and J by 2 bases; unmatched bases: 2. The germline V gene encodes CDR1 SGHRS and CDR2 YFSETQ. The CDR3 is 15 amino acids.

The rearrangement uses TRBV11-1 and TRBJ2-7; no definite D call. V lost 1 base and J 5 bases, leaving 15 bases between the germline ends. Germline CDR1 reads SGHAT; CDR2 reads FQDESV (reference sequence). The CDR3 extends over 15 amino acids. The CDR3: CASSLGIPTTDEQYF. CDR3 nucleotide sequence: TGTGCCAGCAGCTTAGGAATCCCTACCACCGACGAGCAGTACTTC.

The rearrangement uses TRBV7-9 and TRBJ1-2; unclear D gene. The V end was cut by 0 bases, the J end by 3 bases, with 5 bases between. This CDR3 is 13 amino acids long. Germline V gene data show CDR1 as SEHNR and CDR2 as FQNEAQ (reference sequence). CDR3 nucleotide sequence: TGTGCCAGCAGCTTAGCTCGGTACTATGGCTACACCTTC. Translated: CASSLARYYGYTF.

Only a few counts were recorded for this clone. The chain recombines TRBV30 with TRBJ2-1; D uncertain. The length of the CDR3 is 15 residues. In germline, CDR1 is GTSNPN, CDR2 SVGIG (reference sequence). V gave up 0 bases and J gave up 3 bases, with 12 bases separating them. In nucleotides, the CDR3 is TGTGCCTGGAGTGTACAGCTTAAACACTACAATGAGCAGTTCTTC. Its translation is CAWSVQLKHYNEQFF.

The genes are TRBV4-3 and TRBJ2-3; 7 nucleotides align to TRBD2. Germline V gives CDR1 LGHNA, CDR2 YSLEER. The CDR3 has 16 amino acids. The V segment lost 1 base and the J segment 5 bases; nucleotides outside the gene matches: 9. The CDR3 region is CASSQGGAGLVDTQYF. CDR3 nucleotides: TGCGCCAGCAGCCAAGGGGGAGCGGGGTTGGTAGATACGCAGTATTTT.

Only a few counts were recorded for this clone. The chain combines TRBV29-1 with TRBJ2-7, with no clear D. Germline V gene sequence: CDR1 SQVTM, CDR2 ANQGSEA. This CDR3 has 12 residues. Trimming shortened V by 7 bases and J by 5 bases, and 15 bases separated the two germline ends. The CDR3 loop is CSGYIAPNEQYF. In DNA form, the CDR3 reads TGCAGCGGGTATATAGCCCCTAACGAGCAGTACTTC.

This clone turned up a few times. The chain combines TRBV7-8 with TRBJ2-5; 9 nucleotides align to TRBD2. This CDR3 spans 16 amino acids. V lost 5 bases, J lost 5 bases, and 12 bases stayed unmatched. Germline CDR1 SGHVS, CDR2 FQNEAQ. The CDR3 bases are TGTGCCAGCAGCCACCGGTTTGCGGGGGGGCATGAGACCCAGTACTTC. The encoded protein is CASSHRFAGGHETQYF.

This clone has just a few counts. This rearrangement joins TRBV2 to TRBJ2-1; 13 nucleotides align to TRBD2. This CDR3 spans 14 amino acids. V lost 7 bases to trimming and J lost 5 bases; unmatched junction nucleotides: 2. Germline V lookup: CDR1 SNHLY, CDR2 FYNNEI. CDR3 protein: CASTGLAGDNEQFF. DNA of the CDR3: TGTGCCAGCACCGGACTAGCGGGGGACAATGAGCAGTTCTTC.

This chain links TRBV7-2 with TRBJ1-2; D not certain. Germline V gene sequence: CDR1 SGHTA, CDR2 FQGNSA. With 0 bases removed from V and 2 bases from J, the gap between germline ends came to 10 bases. The CDR3 length is 15 residues. CDR3 nucleotides: TGTGCCAGCAGCTTAGCCCCGGGTACCAACTATGGCTACACCTTC. It codes for CASSLAPGTNYGYTF.

This clone was seen a few times. V gene TRBV11-2 combines with J gene TRBJ2-7, with unresolved D. V shed 5 bases and J shed 3 bases, with 11 bases lying between them. The CDR3 has 13 residues. Germline V CDR1 and CDR2: SGHAT, FQNNGV. The CDR3 DNA reads TGTGCCAGCAGCAAAAGACTTGACTACGAGCAGTACTTC. Translating gives CASSKRLDYEQYF.

This rearrangement joins TRBV14 to TRBJ1-6; the match to TRBD1 covers 7 bases. CDR3 length: 15 residues. Germline CDR1 SGHDN, CDR2 FVKESK. The V and J ends lost 2 bases and 6 bases, in that order; junction bases with no gene match: 4. CDR3 sequence reads: CASSQRTGVNSPLHF. The DNA of the CDR3 is TGTGCCAGCAGCCAAAGGACAGGCGTTAATTCACCCCTCCACTTT.

The chain uses TRBV29-1 and TRBJ2-3; TRBD2 aligns across 10 bases. The CDR3 spans 16 residues. Unmatched junction bases numbered 13, after V lost 6 bases and J lost 4 bases. CDR1 and CDR2 (germline): SQVTM, ANQGSEA. The CDR3 sequence is CSVAGFSGGGPDTQYF. Here the CDR3 DNA reads TGCAGCGTGGCGGGTTTCAGCGGGGGGGGTCCAGATACGCAGTATTTT.

This sequence joins TRBV5-1 and TRBJ2-3; possible D gene TRBD2, 5 bases. The V and J ends lost 2 bases and 2 bases respectively, with 9 bases between them. The CDR3 has 14 residues. The germline V gene encodes CDR1 SGHRS and CDR2 YFSETQ. CDR3 DNA: TGCGCCAGCAGCTTCGCGGGTGCCACAGATACGCAGTATTTT. It specifies CASSFAGATDTQYF.

This clone was picked up a small number of times. This chain connects TRBV6-6 to TRBJ1-3; TRBD1 matches 7 bases. The germline CDR1 and CDR2 sequences are MNHNY and SVGAGI (reference sequence). CDR3 length: 15 amino acids. V lost 4 bases, J lost 5 bases, and 8 bases stayed unmatched. The CDR3 DNA reads as TGTGCCAGCAGTTCCCACAACAGGGGCAGAAACACCATATATTTT. Residues: CASSSHNRGRNTIYF.

This clone has just a few counts. V usage is TRBV5-1 and J usage is TRBJ2-3; unclear D gene. Germline V gives CDR1 SGHRS, CDR2 YFSETQ. This CDR3 region has 15 residues. V lost 2 bases and J 0 bases, leaving 10 bases between the germline ends. The CDR3 protein is CASSFRPGSTDTQYF. For the CDR3, the DNA is TGCGCCAGCAGCTTTCGTCCCGGGAGCACAGATACGCAGTATTTT.

The rearrangement joins TRBV18 to TRBJ2-7; D unresolved. V was trimmed by 3 bases and J by 3 bases, leaving 9 bases between them. This CDR3 comprises 13 residues. The germline CDR1 and CDR2 sequences are KGHSH and LQKENI. The CDR3 DNA reads TGTGCCAGCTCACCCCCGACACTCTACGAGCAGTACTTC. It translates to CASSPPTLYEQYF.

This clone was seen a handful of times. The chain has TRBV27 and TRBJ1-5; D remains unclear. Trimming cost V 3 bases and J 4 bases, with 4 bases left between them. The CDR3 is 12 amino acids. Germline V gene data show CDR1 as MNHEY and CDR2 as SMNVEV (reference sequence). The CDR3: CASSLTNQPQHF. The CDR3 DNA reads as TGTGCCAGCAGTTTGACAAATCAGCCCCAGCATTTT.

The rearrangement joins TRBV5-1 to TRBJ2-3, with D maybe TRBD1 (6 bases). CDR3 length equals 16 residues. V lost 4 bases and J 2 bases, leaving 17 bases between the germline ends. Germline lookup yields CDR1 SGHRS and CDR2 YFSETQ. Here the CDR3 DNA reads TGCGCCAGCAGCCCAGACAGACAGGCCTTCACAGATACGCAGTATTTT. Residues: CASSPDRQAFTDTQYF.

The sample holds a few counts of this clone. The gene calls are TRBV11-2 and TRBJ2-7, with D unresolved. In germline, CDR1 is SGHAT, CDR2 FQNNGV. V lost 1 base and J 6 bases, leaving 7 bases between the germline ends. This CDR3 is built from 12 residues. CDR3 protein: CASSLVSGEQYF. The CDR3 DNA reads TGTGCCAGCAGCTTAGTTTCGGGCGAGCAGTACTTC. The variable domain in full, with the rest retrieved from reference TRBV11-2 and TRBJ2-7, is EAGVAQSPRYKIIEKRQSVAFWCNPISGHATLYWYQQILGQGPKLLIQFQNNGVVDDSQLPKDRFSAERLKGVDSTLKIQPAKLEDSAVYLCASSLVSGEQYFGPGTRLTVT.

This clone has a handful of counts. This chain uses TRBV5-1 with TRBJ2-1; 7 bases are shared with TRBD2. V lost 4 bases and J lost 7; bases outside the gene matches: 8. This CDR3 region has 14 residues. Germline CDR1 and CDR2: SGHRS and YFSETQ. The CDR3 DNA reads as TGCGCCAGCAGCACCCGGACTAGGCATAATGAGCAGTTCTTC. Residues: CASSTRTRHNEQFF.

This chain connects TRBV7-3 to TRBJ2-3; TRBD2 aligns across 7 bases. There are 13 residues in the CDR3. Losses at the gene ends were 4 bases for V and 7 bases for J; bases not matched to a gene: 5. The germline CDR1 and CDR2 sequences are SGHTA and FQGTGA. CDR3 nucleotide sequence: TGTGCCAGCAGCTCCCGGGGGACTAATACGCAGTATTTT. It translates to CASSSRGTNTQYF.

This clone has more than one count but fewer than ten. This chain uses TRBV29-1 with TRBJ2-3, with D possibly TRBD2 on 6 matching bases. This CDR3 comprises 14 residues. The V gene lost 3 bases and the J gene lost 5 bases, with 15 bases spanning the gap. Per the germline V gene, CDR1 is SQVTM and CDR2 is ANQGSEA. CDR3 sequence (DNA): TGCAGCGTTGAGCGAGGGGCCGGGGGAGATACGCAGTATTTT. It specifies CSVERGAGGDTQYF.

The chain joins TRBV15 to TRBJ2-5, with 9 bases lining up with TRBD2. Per the germline V gene, CDR1 is LNHNV and CDR2 is YYDKDF (reference sequence). Unmatched junction bases numbered 9, after V lost 6 bases and J lost 4 bases. This CDR3 spans 15 amino acids. The CDR3: CATSIPGTSRETQYF. As DNA, the CDR3 is TGTGCCACCAGTATCCCCGGGACTAGCAGAGAGACCCAGTACTTC. The whole variable domain, remainder taken from reference TRBV15 and TRBJ2-5, is DAMVIQNPRYQVTQFGKPVTLSCSQTLNHNVMYWYQQKSSQAPKLLFHYYDKDFNNEADTPDNFQSRRPNTSFCFLDIRSPGLGDTAMYLCATSIPGTSRETQYFGPGTRLLVL.

The J gene is TRBJ2-1, the V gene TRBV5-1, with 8 bases that match TRBD2. Germline lookup yields CDR1 SGHRS and CDR2 YFSETQ. This CDR3 has 16 amino acids. V was clipped by 2 bases and J by 0 bases; unmatched bases: 4. The CDR3 DNA sequence: TGCGCCAGCAGCTTAGAGGCGGGGGGCTCCTACAATGAGCAGTTCTTC. Protein: CASSLEAGGSYNEQFF.

This clone was seen a handful of times. The J gene is TRBJ1-1, the V gene TRBV10-3, with 8 positions matching TRBD1. The CDR3 has 13 residues. Trimming took 7 bases from V and 11 from J; bases not matched to a gene: 12. The V gene's germline CDR1 is ENHRY and CDR2 SYGVKD. The CDR3 DNA reads TGTGCCATCAAGGACAGGGTAATCGATGCGGCTTTCTTT. Encoded protein: CAIKDRVIDAAFF.

In its sample, this clone was seen a few times. The chain links TRBV18 to TRBJ1-2; D might be TRBD1 (5 bases). Trimming took off 2 bases at V and 0 bases at J, with 10 bases between the two ends. The V gene's germline CDR1 is KGHSH and CDR2 LQKENI. The CDR3 extends over 15 amino acids. The CDR3 region has the DNA TGTGCCAGCTCACCAGGGGCCTCAGCTAACTATGGCTACACCTTC. It encodes CASSPGASANYGYTF.

The chain is built from TRBV5-4 and TRBJ2-2; 8 positions match TRBD2. V gave up 5 bases and J gave up 1 base; unmatched junction bases: 1. The CDR3 spans 14 residues. CDR1 and CDR2 from the germline V gene are SGHNT and YYREEE (reference sequence). CDR3 nucleotides: TGTGCCAGCAGTAGCGGGGTGAACACCGGGGAGCTGTTTTTT. It is translated as CASSSGVNTGELFF.

The rearrangement links TRBV7-9 to TRBJ1-2, with D hard to call. Per the germline V gene, CDR1 is SEHNR and CDR2 is FQNEAQ (reference sequence). Trimming cost V 5 bases and J 5 bases, with 12 bases left between them. CDR3 length: 13 residues. The CDR3 reads CASSPEPRYGYTF. CDR3 sequence (DNA): TGTGCCAGCAGCCCTGAGCCCCGATATGGCTACACCTTC.

This clone has only a few counts. The chain employs TRBV9 and TRBJ2-2; a weak D match, TRBD1 (5 bases). Trimming took 3 bases from V and 2 from J, leaving 8 bases between them. Germline V gene lookup returns CDR1 SGDLS and CDR2 YYNGEE. This CDR3 is built from 14 residues. The CDR3: CASSGRGNTGELFF. CDR3 DNA sequence: TGTGCCAGCAGCGGTAGGGGCAACACCGGGGAGCTGTTTTTT.

The rearrangement joins TRBV2 to TRBJ2-1; tentative D call: TRBD2 (5 bases). V lost 5 bases and J lost 5, with 16 bases in between. Per germline, CDR1 SNHLY and CDR2 FYNNEI. The CDR3 runs 15 residues. The CDR3 loop reads CASSRAARRDNEQFF. The CDR3, as DNA: TGTGCCAGCAGTAGAGCGGCCCGGCGCGACAATGAGCAGTTCTTC.